What follows is one TCR beta chain and its context. The antigen is not known. Clones were read by immunoSEQ multiplex PCR, and TCRdb kept only the in-frame ones, dropping some. The sample holds a few million clones, more than 85% seen once. This specimen comes from a study of shared clonotypes between healthy human individuals. Looking at the study overall: Samples came from a couple of female and a few male donors aged 18 to 49.

Whole-study results and caveats: Only blood samples were collected, and tissue repertoires likely differ. It was the few donors that limited the genetic and exposure-history diversity represented. Generation probability values for non-shared clonotypes were lower than those for clonotypes shared by all four donors.

The clonotype originates from a man younger than 35 in good health. Some clones in this sample may be carry-over from other donors' samples. The material sequenced was naive CD4+ T cells from PBMCs. Regarding subset: CD45RA+ positively selected.

CDR3 residues: CASSGLRGWSKNIQYF. The CDR3, as DNA: TGTGCCAGCAGTGGGCTGCGGGGGTGGTCCAAAAACATTCAGTACTTC. The rearrangement joins TRBV6-1 to TRBJ2-4; TRBD2 matches 7 bases. CDR3 length equals 16 residues. V trimming: 4 bases; J trimming: 2 bases; junction bases outside the gene matches: 8. CDR1 and CDR2 (germline): MNHNS, SASEGT.